Each of the 19 T cell receptor beta chains below was sequenced from the same sample in a study of sequential checkpoint blockade in melanoma. This table comes from immunoSEQ multiplex PCR, and its TCRdb copy is limited to in-frame clones, with some not included. Here the sample spans 10,000 to 15,000 clones, 65% to 75% being singletons. The treatment was: randomized to nivolumab then ipilimumab (arm A) or the reverse (arm B). The source material was CD8+ T cells sorted from blood (inferred from file names), sampled from a patient given nivolumab and ipilimumab in sequence. All receptors derive from a human donor with melanoma.

The chain recombines TRBV5-6 with TRBJ1-1, with 7 bases lining up with TRBD1. Germline CDR1 SGHDT, CDR2 YYEEEE. This CDR3 spans 15 amino acids. J was trimmed by 7 bases and V by 5 bases; bases with no gene match: 14. CDR3 loop: CASRSTFRGALEAFF. CDR3 DNA sequence: TGTGCCAGCAGATCTACCTTCAGGGGGGCCCTTGAAGCTTTCTTT.

This clone was seen only once. V is TRBV9 and J is TRBJ1-6, with 8 bases aligning to TRBD1. The germline V gene has CDR1 SGDLS and CDR2 YYNGEE. V was clipped by 3 bases and J by 6 bases; unmatched bases: 2. This CDR3 spans 14 amino acids. Here the CDR3 reads CASSEGTGNSPLHF. CDR3 bases: TGTGCCAGCAGCGAGGGGACAGGTAATTCACCCCTCCACTTT.

This clone came up once. The CDR3 region has the DNA TGCGCCAGCAGCTTTTTAGTCACCGGGGAGCTGTTTTTT. Translated, it gives CASSFLVTGELFF. The V and J genes are TRBV5-1 and TRBJ2-2; D is undetermined. The length of the CDR3 is 13 residues. Trimming removed 2 bases at V and 4 bases at J, with 6 bases between. Per the germline V gene, CDR1 is SGHRS and CDR2 is YFSETQ.

The rearrangement links TRBV11-3 to TRBJ1-1; tentatively, D is TRBD1 (5 bases). Germline V gene lookup returns CDR1 SGHNT and CDR2 YENEEA. Between the trimmed V and J ends, which lost 3 bases and 4 bases, there was a span of 12 bases. The CDR3 totals 14 residues. The CDR3 sequence is CASSFYGDSTEAFF. The CDR3 DNA is TGTGCCAGCAGCTTTTACGGGGACTCCACTGAAGCTTTCTTT.

The chain links TRBV29-1 to TRBJ1-3; D not resolved. CDR3 length: 14 amino acids. Germline lookup yields CDR1 SQVTM and CDR2 ANQGSEA. V lost 3 bases, J lost 3 bases, and 12 bases lay in between. This CDR3 is CSVDDRNGGNTIYF. CDR3 coding DNA: TGCAGCGTTGACGATAGAAACGGTGGAAACACCATATATTTT.

The chain links TRBV9 to TRBJ2-7; 11 nucleotides match TRBD2. Germline assignment: CDR1 SGDLS and CDR2 YYNGEE. This CDR3 has 14 residues. V gave up 2 bases and J gave up 3 bases; unmatched junction bases: 1. This CDR3 is CASSVGLADYEQYF. The CDR3 DNA reads as TGTGCCAGCAGCGTGGGACTAGCGGACTACGAGCAGTACTTC.

This clone has just one count. The chain recombines TRBV7-2 with TRBJ2-1; 8 nucleotides align to TRBD2. Germline V gene lookup returns CDR1 SGHTA and CDR2 FQGNSA. Trimming at V came to 5 bases and at J to 9 bases, leaving 12 bases not matched to a gene. The CDR3 runs to 15 residues. The CDR3 DNA is TGTGCCAGCAGCCCGTGGACTAGCCTTTTAGCTGAGCAGTTCTTC. This codes for CASSPWTSLLAEQFF. The variable domain in full, with the rest retrieved from reference TRBV7-2 and TRBJ2-1, is GAGVSQSPSNKVTEKGKDVELRCDPISGHTALYWYRQSLGQGLEFLIYFQGNSAPDKSGLPSDRFSAERTGGSVSTLTIQRTQQEDSAVYLCASSPWTSLLAEQFFGPGTRLTVL.

This clone was observed once. The V gene is TRBV12-5, the J gene TRBJ1-2; D gene unclear. CDR3 length: 14 amino acids. V gave up 7 bases and J gave up 2 bases, with 14 bases separating them. CDR1 and CDR2 from the germline V gene are LGHNT and FRNRAP. This chain's CDR3 is CASEGGRQNYGYTF. The CDR3 coding sequence is TGTGCTAGTGAAGGAGGACGCCAGAACTATGGCTACACCTTC.

The rearrangement links TRBV29-1 to TRBJ2-1; TRBD2 might be the D (6 bases). This CDR3 is built from 16 residues. The V gene's germline CDR1 is SQVTM and CDR2 ANQGSEA. V was cut by 3 bases and J by 0 bases, with 15 bases left in between. The CDR3 loop reads CSVDGTRLSSYNEQFF. DNA of the CDR3: TGCAGCGTTGATGGGACTCGACTTAGCTCCTACAATGAGCAGTTCTTC.

The rearrangement joins TRBV4-2 to TRBJ2-7; D not resolved. Trimming took 1 base from V and 3 from J, leaving 13 bases between them. Germline V gene sequence: CDR1 LGHNA, CDR2 YNFKEQ. The CDR3 is 15 residues long. CDR3 protein: CASSQVISSVYEQYF. Here the CDR3 DNA reads TGTGCCAGCAGCCAAGTCATTAGTTCGGTCTACGAGCAGTACTTC.

The V gene is TRBV5-4, the J gene TRBJ1-1; 12 bases map to TRBD1. This CDR3 is built from 16 residues. Unmatched junction bases numbered 7, after V lost 3 bases and J lost 4 bases. Germline-derived CDR1 and CDR2 are SGHNT and YYREEE (reference sequence). The CDR3 DNA follows: TGTGCCAGCAGCTCGGGGACAGGGGGCTTGGGCACTGAAGCTTTCTTT. Encoded protein: CASSSGTGGLGTEAFF.

This clone was seen once. The CDR3 sequence: CASSSYLGTDEAFF. DNA for the CDR3: TGTGCCAGCAGCTCATACCTCGGGACTGATGAAGCTTTCTTT. The chain carries TRBV7-8 and TRBJ1-1; a possible D gene is TRBD1 (5 bases). V was trimmed by 4 bases and J by 7 bases, leaving 16 bases between them. The CDR3 has 14 residues. Per germline, CDR1 SGHVS and CDR2 FQNEAQ.

This sequence joins TRBV1 and TRBJ2-7; no DNA check was done on the table's D call, TRBD1. TRBV1 is a known pseudogene. The CDR3 has 16 amino acids. The DNA for the CDR3 is TGCACCAGCAGCCAAGACTGGACAGGGGGCTCCTACGAGCAGTACGTC. Translation gives CTSSQDWTGGSYEQYV.

This clone qualifies as medium-sized (0.01 to 0.1%). The V and J genes are TRBV2 and TRBJ2-7, with TRBD1 matching 7 bases. Unmatched junction bases numbered 7, after V lost 2 bases and J lost 3 bases. This CDR3 comprises 15 residues. In germline, CDR1 is SNHLY, CDR2 FYNNEI. The DNA of the CDR3 is TGTGCCAGCAGTGAAAGGGCAGGGGGATACTACGAGCAGTACTTC. This translates into CASSERAGGYYEQYF.

J is TRBJ2-7 and V is TRBV6-5; D is perhaps TRBD1 (5 bases). This CDR3 contains 14 residues. Germline V gives CDR1 MNHEY, CDR2 SVGAGI. The V end lost 4 bases, the J end lost 0 bases, and 10 bases lay between the germline ends. CDR3 in DNA: TGTGCCAGCAGTTTGCACAGGTCCTCCTACGAGCAGTACTTC. Its protein product is CASSLHRSSYEQYF.

This sequence joins TRBV7-9 and TRBJ1-1, with D perhaps TRBD1 (5 bases). In germline, CDR1 is SEHNR, CDR2 FQNEAQ (reference sequence). This CDR3 has 13 amino acids. V was pared by 6 bases and J by 1 base, with 9 bases between. The CDR3 sequence: CASRGLTNTEAFF. The CDR3 DNA follows: TGTGCCAGCAGGGGGCTAACGAACACTGAAGCTTTCTTT.

This clone came up a few times. The V and J genes are TRBV19 and TRBJ1-1; perhaps TRBD1 as D (5 bases). Germline V gives CDR1 LNHDA, CDR2 SQIVND (reference sequence). Deletions cut 3 bases from V and 2 bases from J, with 10 bases between. The CDR3 spans 14 residues. The CDR3 DNA reads TGTGCCAGTAGTATGAGGACATCTAACACTGAAGCTTTCTTT. Residues: CASSMRTSNTEAFF.

The CDR3 is CASSLATGTNTIYF. The CDR3 nucleotides read TGTGCCAGCAGCCTTGCGACAGGGACAAACACCATATATTTT. The chain uses TRBV7-9 and TRBJ1-3; 7 positions match TRBD1. Looked up from germline, CDR1 is SEHNR and CDR2 is FQNEAQ (reference sequence). The CDR3 length is 14 residues. Unmatched junction bases numbered 7, after V lost 5 bases and J lost 6 bases.

This clone is medium-sized. The V and J genes are TRBV6-6 and TRBJ2-7; possibly TRBD2 for D (5 bases). This CDR3 has 14 residues. Per germline, CDR1 MNHNY and CDR2 SVGAGI (reference sequence). Trimming removed 4 bases from V and 3 bases from J, with 13 bases in between. The CDR3 DNA is TGTGCCAGCAGTTTAGACGGGGAAAACTACGAGCAGTACGTC. Its protein is CASSLDGENYEQYV.